The 14 T cell receptor beta chains below were found in one sample sequenced in a study of PD-1 blockade in classical Hodgkin lymphoma. Time point in this sample: newly diagnosed, previously untreated cHL patient sample. TCRdb keeps only in-frame clones here, not all; method: immunoSEQ multiplex PCR. The sample records roughly 70,000 clones, 93% being singletons. The sample taken for sequencing was peripheral blood mononuclear cells (PBMCs). All receptors come from a human donor with classical Hodgkin lymphoma.

The rearrangement links TRBV15 to TRBJ1-1; no definite D call. The CDR3 loop spans 15 amino acids. CDR1 and CDR2 (germline): LNHNV, YYDKDF (reference sequence). V lost 1 base, J lost 4 bases, and 13 bases lay in between. The CDR3 nucleotides are TGTGCCACCAGCAGAGTGAGATTAGGAGGCACTGAAGCTTTCTTT. Protein product: CATSRVRLGGTEAFF. The whole variable domain, filled in from reference TRBV15 and TRBJ1-1, reads DAMVIQNPRYQVTQFGKPVTLSCSQTLNHNVMYWYQQKSSQAPKLLFHYYDKDFNNEADTPDNFQSRRPNTSFCFLDIRSPGLGDTAMYLCATSRVRLGGTEAFFGQGTRLTVV.

As to this clone: The sample holds other DNA sequences that translate to the same CDR3. The rearrangement joins TRBV6-1 to TRBJ1-2; 7 positions match TRBD1. The CDR3 has 13 residues. The V segment lost 6 bases and the J segment 3 bases; nucleotides outside the gene matches: 4. Germline assignment: CDR1 MNHNS and CDR2 SASEGT. CDR3 in DNA: TGTGCCAGCAGCGGACAGGTTTACTATGGCTACACCTTC. It specifies CASSGQVYYGYTF.

The CDR3 nucleotides are TGTGCCAGCAGCCCACGGACAGGTGGAAACACCGGGGAGCTGTTTTTT. Translating it yields CASSPRTGGNTGELFF. This sequence joins TRBV9 and TRBJ2-2; 7 nucleotides line up with TRBD1. The CDR3 runs 16 residues. V was clipped by 4 bases and J by 2 bases; unmatched bases: 8. Germline-derived CDR1 and CDR2 are SGDLS and YYNGEE.

This chain uses TRBV6-5 with TRBJ2-3; D gene unclear. Germline CDR1 MNHEY, CDR2 SVGAGI. Trimming shortened V by 6 bases and J by 0 bases, and 10 bases separated the two germline ends. CDR3 length: 14 amino acids. CDR3 loop: CASRASASTDTQYF. CDR3 coding DNA: TGTGCCAGCAGGGCAAGTGCTAGCACAGATACGCAGTATTTT.

The V gene is TRBV6-6, the J gene TRBJ1-5; D possibly corresponds to TRBD1 (6 bases). The V end was cut by 7 bases, the J end by 1 base, with 11 bases between. CDR3 length equals 14 residues. Germline V gene sequence: CDR1 MNHNY, CDR2 SVGAGI (reference sequence). The CDR3 is CASTDGTSNQPQHF. CDR3 bases: TGTGCCAGCACCGACGGGACAAGCAATCAGCCCCAGCATTTT.

The chain is built from TRBV6-5 and TRBJ1-3; TRBD1 matches 7 bases. Germline CDR1 MNHEY, CDR2 SVGAGI. The CDR3 extends over 15 amino acids. Trimming cost V 10 bases and J 0 bases; bases outside gene matches: 9. CDR3 coding DNA: TGTGCCACCTCTCCGGGACAGATCTCTGGAAACACCATATATTTT. Translated: CATSPGQISGNTIYF.

The V call is TRBV6-5, the J call TRBJ1-1; D is undetermined. Germline-derived CDR1 and CDR2 are MNHEY and SVGAGI. This CDR3 contains 15 residues. V was clipped by 7 bases and J by 0 bases, with 15 bases between them. CDR3 coding DNA: TGTGCCAGCACCTCCCCCTCGGGGATGAACACTGAAGCTTTCTTT. Translated: CASTSPSGMNTEAFF.

The chain joins TRBV15 to TRBJ1-5; maybe TRBD1 (5 bases). The CDR3 sequence is 14 residues long. Deletions cut 5 bases from V and 7 bases from J, with 15 bases between. Germline V CDR1 and CDR2: LNHNV, YYDKDF (reference sequence). The CDR3 coding sequence is TGTGCCACCAGCCGGGGGGGGTCTGGGCAGCCCCAGCATTTT. It yields the protein CATSRGGSGQPQHF.

This chain connects TRBV7-2 to TRBJ2-3, with D perhaps TRBD2 (5 bases). CDR1 is SGHTA, CDR2 FQGNSA, per germline. The CDR3 is made up of 15 amino acids. Trimming took 5 bases from V and 2 from J, leaving 14 bases between them. The CDR3 nucleotides are TGTGCCAGCAGCGGGAGCGGCCGAACCACAGATACGCAGTATTTT. Protein sequence: CASSGSGRTTDTQYF.

The chain links TRBV11-1 to TRBJ2-5, with D unresolved. Germline CDR1 is SGHAT and CDR2 is FQDESV (reference sequence). This CDR3 comprises 15 residues. The ends were cut back, 2 bases at V and 5 bases at J, with 15 bases in the middle. CDR3 nucleotide sequence: TGTGCCAGCAGCTTACTTGCCGGTTTCACCGAGACCCAGTACTTC. Its translation is CASSLLAGFTETQYF.

This sequence joins TRBV5-4 and TRBJ2-5, with D possibly TRBD1 on 6 matching bases. The V and J ends lost 2 bases and 1 base respectively, with 12 bases between them. The CDR3 is 15 amino acids. CDR1 is SGHNT and CDR2 is YYREEE in the germline V gene (reference sequence). The CDR3 loop is CASSFGQLFQETQYF. CDR3 coding DNA: TGTGCCAGCAGCTTCGGACAGCTATTCCAAGAGACCCAGTACTTC.

This rearrangement joins TRBV18 to TRBJ2-5, with D hard to call. This CDR3 contains 15 residues. With 3 bases removed from V and 5 bases from J, the gap between germline ends came to 16 bases. The germline V gene has CDR1 KGHSH and CDR2 LQKENI. Written as DNA, the CDR3 is TGTGCCAGCTCACCCCCCGGGTTTCCAAGGGAGACCCAGTACTTC. This codes for CASSPPGFPRETQYF.

This chain uses TRBV6-5 with TRBJ1-3; no clear D gene. Germline CDR1 is MNHEY and CDR2 is SVGAGI. The CDR3 has 14 residues. The ends were cut back, 6 bases at V and 4 bases at J, with 13 bases in the middle. CDR3 nucleotide sequence: TGTGCCAGCAGCTTAGAGGGAAAGGGAAACACCATATATTTT. The encoded protein is CASSLEGKGNTIYF.

The gene calls are TRBV27 and TRBJ2-1; TRBD2 agrees at 7 bases. Germline V gene sequence: CDR1 MNHEY, CDR2 SMNVEV (reference sequence). V shed 6 bases and J 0 bases; nucleotides not matched to a gene: 5. This CDR3 has 15 residues. CDR3 residues: CASSRGGVSYNEQFF. For the CDR3, the DNA is TGTGCCAGCAGCCGCGGGGGAGTCTCCTACAATGAGCAGTTCTTC.